The next 18 T cell receptor beta chains were all read from a single sample in a study of blood T cell repertoires in COVID-19. The table came from immunoSEQ multiplex PCR; TCRdb's copy has only in-frame clones and leaves some out. The sample holds under 150,000 clones, around nine tenths seen once. The material sequenced was peripheral blood. These receptors originate from a human donor in a cohort sampled during active COVID-19.

This chain links TRBV7-2 with TRBJ2-6, with D tentatively TRBD2 (6 bases). Trimming shortened V by 5 bases and J by 0 bases, and 8 bases separated the two germline ends. CDR3 size: 15 residues. Germline V gene lookup returns CDR1 SGHTA and CDR2 FQGNSA. The CDR3 region has the DNA TGTGCCAGCAGCCGGGAGATCTCTGGGGCCAACGTCCTGACTTTC. Translation gives CASSREISGANVLTF.

The chain links TRBV4-1 to TRBJ2-7, with D possibly matching TRBD1 (6 bases). This CDR3 has 18 residues. The V gene's germline CDR1 is MGHRA and CDR2 YSYEKL. Trimming stripped 1 base from V and 6 bases from J, with 25 bases between. In DNA form, the CDR3 reads TGCGCCAGCAGCCAAGTCGGGCAAGGGGGACAAACTTCTACCGAGCAGTACTTC. Its translation is CASSQVGQGGQTSTEQYF.

The sample holds one count of this clone. The chain links TRBV4-3 to TRBJ2-7; 7 bases match TRBD2. Germline V gives CDR1 LGHNA, CDR2 YSLEER. V was pared by 0 bases and J by 0 bases, with 5 bases of the junction left unmatched. This CDR3 has 16 residues. The CDR3 spells CASSQDLGEGSYEQYF. The CDR3 DNA follows: TGCGCCAGCAGCCAAGATTTGGGGGAGGGCTCCTACGAGCAGTACTTC.

The J gene is TRBJ2-1, the V gene TRBV25-1; the D gene is possibly TRBD1 (6 bases). The length of the CDR3 is 14 residues. The V and J ends lost 1 base and 5 bases respectively, with 9 bases between them. The germline gives CDR1 MGHDK, CDR2 SYGVNS. The CDR3 bases are TGTGCCAGCAGTGAATTTTACAGGGACAATGAGCAGTTCTTC. Translating gives CASSEFYRDNEQFF.

This clone was detected only once. The rearrangement joins TRBV9 to TRBJ2-2; 8 nucleotides agree with TRBD2. The CDR3 is 15 residues long. The trim removed 4 bases at V and 5 bases at J, leaving 7 bases unmatched. Germline CDR1 and CDR2: SGDLS and YYNGEE. The CDR3 is CASSPSGSATGELFF. The DNA of the CDR3 is TGTGCCAGCAGCCCAAGCGGGAGTGCGACCGGGGAGCTGTTTTTT.

The chain carries TRBV5-1 and TRBJ2-6, with 7 bases lining up with TRBD1. CDR1 SGHRS and CDR2 YFSETQ come from the germline V gene. Germline trimming cut 3 bases from V and 0 bases from J; bases unmatched to any gene: 6. This CDR3 comprises 17 residues. CDR3 DNA sequence: TGCGCCAGCAGCTCCGGACAGGTGGGCTCTGGGGCCAACGTCCTGACTTTC. This codes for CASSSGQVGSGANVLTF.

The rearrangement uses TRBV5-1 and TRBJ2-7; 7 nucleotides line up with TRBD1. The junction had 2 bases not matched to a gene; V was cut back by 0 bases and J by 2 bases. Germline V lookup: CDR1 SGHRS, CDR2 YFSETQ. This CDR3 is built from 14 residues. The chain's CDR3 is CASSLVDRPYEQYF. The CDR3 nucleotides are TGCGCCAGCAGCTTGGTGGACAGGCCCTACGAGCAGTACTTC.

V is TRBV11-2 and J is TRBJ2-1; D is undetermined. CDR3 length: 15 residues. Germline V CDR1 and CDR2: SGHAT, FQNNGV. The V end lost 3 bases, the J end lost 6 bases, and 15 bases lay between the germline ends. The CDR3 DNA reads as TGTGCCAGCAGCTTGCAGGCCCGAAACGGCAATGAGCAGTTCTTC. Amino acid sequence: CASSLQARNGNEQFF.

The chain combines TRBV3-1 (or the pseudogene TRBV3-2) with TRBJ2-2; D might be TRBD2 (6 bases). Germline V gives CDR1 LGHDT, CDR2 YNNKEL (reference sequence). The CDR3 extends over 17 amino acids. V gave up 0 bases and J gave up 4 bases, with 15 bases separating them. Here the CDR3 reads CASSQEGGGACTGELFF. CDR3 bases: TGTGCCAGCAGCCAAGAGGGTGGCGGGGCCTGCACCGGGGAGCTGTTTTTT.

V usage is TRBV5-6 and J usage is TRBJ1-1, with 8 bases aligning to TRBD1. The junction had 8 bases not matched to a gene; V was cut back by 1 base and J by 3 bases. Germline V gene sequence: CDR1 SGHDT, CDR2 YYEEEE. This CDR3 has 16 amino acids. CDR3: CASSLYRGKFDTEAFF. The CDR3 DNA follows: TGTGCCAGCAGCTTGTACAGGGGGAAATTTGACACTGAAGCTTTCTTT.

The V and J genes are TRBV15 and TRBJ2-7; possible D gene TRBD1, 6 bases. Germline V gives CDR1 LNHNV, CDR2 YYDKDF (reference sequence). There are 15 residues in the CDR3. The ends were cut back, 5 bases at V and 0 bases at J, with 14 bases in the middle. The CDR3 DNA sequence: TGTGCCACCAGCGTTAACAGGGAAACCTCCTACGAGCAGTACTTC. Encoded protein: CATSVNRETSYEQYF.

The rearrangement joins TRBV18 to TRBJ1-4; a weak D match, TRBD1 (6 bases). Germline CDR1 reads KGHSH; CDR2 reads LQKENI. The CDR3 length is 17 residues. V lost 2 bases to trimming and J lost 6 bases, with 19 bases between them. The CDR3 sequence is CASSPYPGDKDHEKLFF. In DNA form, the CDR3 reads TGTGCCAGCTCACCATATCCAGGGGATAAGGACCATGAAAAACTGTTTTTT.

The chain uses TRBV4-3 and TRBJ1-3, with a possible D match to TRBD1 (5 bases). CDR3 length: 15 amino acids. Trimming shortened V by 3 bases and J by 3 bases, and 12 bases separated the two germline ends. Germline-derived CDR1 and CDR2 are LGHNA and YSLEER. The CDR3 reads CASSQPQGGGNTIYF. The CDR3 DNA sequence: TGCGCCAGCAGCCAGCCGCAGGGCGGTGGAAACACCATATATTTT.

The chain couples TRBV5-6 to TRBJ1-2; 8 bases line up with TRBD1. Germline assignment: CDR1 SGHDT and CDR2 YYEEEE. CDR3 length: 16 residues. The V gene end was trimmed by 4 bases and the J gene end by 4 bases; junction bases not matched to a gene: 12. The CDR3 loop reads CASSIQLGDRRYGYTF. CDR3 DNA sequence: TGTGCCAGCAGCATCCAACTAGGGGACAGGCGCTATGGCTACACCTTC.

This chain connects TRBV3-1 (or the pseudogene TRBV3-2) to TRBJ2-7; 11 bases line up with TRBD2. The CDR3 totals 19 residues. The V gene's germline CDR1 is LGHDT and CDR2 YNNKEL (reference sequence). Trimming removed 0 bases from V and 0 bases from J; junction bases left unmatched: 10. The CDR3 is CASSQEASGGSRSSYEQYF. In DNA, the CDR3 is TGTGCCAGCAGCCAAGAGGCTAGCGGGGGGTCCAGGAGCTCCTACGAGCAGTACTTC.

This chain uses TRBV3-1 (or the pseudogene TRBV3-2) with TRBJ1-6; 7 nucleotides match TRBD1. V was clipped by 4 bases and J by 8 bases; unmatched bases: 5. CDR1 LGHDT and CDR2 YNNKEL come from the germline V gene (reference sequence). The CDR3 consists of 14 residues. The CDR3 bases are TGTGCCAGCAGCCCCCGACAGGGAGATTCACCCCTCCACTTT. Translating gives CASSPRQGDSPLHF.

The V gene is TRBV15, the J gene TRBJ1-2; maybe TRBD1 (6 bases). V lost 0 bases and J lost 8, with 16 bases in between. This CDR3 comprises 15 residues. Germline V CDR1 and CDR2: LNHNV, YYDKDF (reference sequence). The CDR3 bases are TGTGCCACCAGCAGAGATTGGGGGGGCGGCTCGGGCTACACCTTC. It translates to CATSRDWGGGSGYTF.

V usage is TRBV7-3 and J usage is TRBJ2-1; weak D call: TRBD2 (5 bases). Looked up from germline, CDR1 is SGHTA and CDR2 is FQGTGA. V was pared by 2 bases and J by 7 bases, with 15 bases between. CDR3 length: 15 residues. The CDR3 is CASSLLAGGLNEQFF. Written as DNA, the CDR3 is TGTGCCAGCAGCTTACTGGCGGGTGGACTGAATGAGCAGTTCTTC.